Detailed here is one T cell receptor (beta chain). Its antigen is not identified. V shed 3 bases and J 8 bases; nucleotides not matched to a gene: 9. This CDR3 has 15 amino acids. Germline V lookup: CDR1 WNHNN, CDR2 SYGVQD (reference sequence). The data stem from a study of T cell responses to AZD1222 COVID-19 vaccine. Sequencing was performed with immunoSEQ multiplex PCR; in TCRdb, only in-frame clones are kept and a portion is missing. Among 140,000 to 150,000 clones listed, roughly 90% were seen once. Study results and limitations: Scientists sampled the repertoires only once the peak T cell response had passed. Reportedly, nearly half the spike-specific TCRs target unmutated variant regions. CD4 TCRs associated with vaccination spanned spike, dominating at 160-218 and 743-854. Donors were mostly white British, more females; clonal diversity possibly underestimated.

This chain connects TRBV10-1 to TRBJ2-1; TRBD2 aligns across 8 bases. The TCR originated in an adult in good health. Material: peripheral blood, obtained on day 0 of AZD1222 vaccination. The CDR3 spells CASSDPGGSGDEQFF. CDR3 in DNA: TGCGCCAGCAGTGATCCGGGAGGGAGTGGCGATGAGCAGTTCTTC.